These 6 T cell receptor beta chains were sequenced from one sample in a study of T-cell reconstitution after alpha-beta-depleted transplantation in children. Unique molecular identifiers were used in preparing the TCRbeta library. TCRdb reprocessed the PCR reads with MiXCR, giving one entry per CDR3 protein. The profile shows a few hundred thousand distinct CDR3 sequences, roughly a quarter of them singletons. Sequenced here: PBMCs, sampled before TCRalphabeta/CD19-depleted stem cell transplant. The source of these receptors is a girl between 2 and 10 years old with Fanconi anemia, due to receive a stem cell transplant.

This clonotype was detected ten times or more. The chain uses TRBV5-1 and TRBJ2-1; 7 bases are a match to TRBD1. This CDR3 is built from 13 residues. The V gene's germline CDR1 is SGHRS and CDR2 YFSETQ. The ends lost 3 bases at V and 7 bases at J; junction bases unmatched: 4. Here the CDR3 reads CASSSSRGNEQFF. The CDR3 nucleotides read TGCGCCAGCAGCTCATCCAGGGGGAATGAGCAGTTCTTC. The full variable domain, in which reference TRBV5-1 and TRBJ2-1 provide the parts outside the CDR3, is KAGVTQTPRYLIKTRGQQVTLSCSPISGHRSVSWYQQTPGQGLQFLFEYFSETQRNKGNFPGRFSGRQFSNSRSEMNVSTLELGDSALYLCASSSSRGNEQFFGPGTRLTVL.

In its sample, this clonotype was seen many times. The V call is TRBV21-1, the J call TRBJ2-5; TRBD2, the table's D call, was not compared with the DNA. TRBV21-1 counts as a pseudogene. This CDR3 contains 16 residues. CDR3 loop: CASSKGEIGRQETQYF. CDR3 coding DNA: TGTGCCAGCAGCAAAGGGGAGATAGGGAGGCAAGAGACCCAGTACTTC.

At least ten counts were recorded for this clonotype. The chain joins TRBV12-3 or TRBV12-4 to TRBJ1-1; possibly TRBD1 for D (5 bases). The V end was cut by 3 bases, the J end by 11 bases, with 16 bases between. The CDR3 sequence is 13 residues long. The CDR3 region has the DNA TGTGCCAGCAGTTTGGCCAGGGCCTACCAGGCTTTCTTT. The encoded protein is CASSLARAYQAFF.

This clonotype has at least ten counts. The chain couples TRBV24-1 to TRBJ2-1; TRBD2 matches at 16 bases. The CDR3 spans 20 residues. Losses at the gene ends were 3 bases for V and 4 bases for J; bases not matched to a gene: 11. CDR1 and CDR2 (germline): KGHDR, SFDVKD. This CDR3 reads CATSDPGLAGGPGSYNEQFF. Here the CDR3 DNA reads TGTGCCACCAGTGATCCGGGACTAGCGGGAGGGCCCGGTAGTTACAATGAGCAGTTCTTC.

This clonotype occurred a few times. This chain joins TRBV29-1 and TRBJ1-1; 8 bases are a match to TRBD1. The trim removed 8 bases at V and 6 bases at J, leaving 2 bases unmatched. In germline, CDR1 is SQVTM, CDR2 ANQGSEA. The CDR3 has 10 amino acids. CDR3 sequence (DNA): TGCAGCACGACAGGGGCTGAAGCTTTCTTT. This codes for CSTTGAEAFF.

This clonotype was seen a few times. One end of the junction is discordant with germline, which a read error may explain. The CDR3: CASSPAPQDVPEF. CDR3 DNA: TGTGCCAGCAGCCCGGCCCCGCAGGACGTACCGGAGTTC. V and J are TRBV7-3 and TRBJ2-7; D is ambiguous. Per the germline V gene, CDR1 is SGHTA and CDR2 is FQGTGA. The CDR3 covers 13 residues.